This T cell receptor beta chain derives from a study of human thymus T cells. Notes on this clone: Its antigen is unidentified.

Resected material from corrective heart surgery provided the thymus tissue analysed. Donors were healthy Finnish infants having corrective surgery for congenital heart defects. This table comes from immunoSEQ multiplex PCR, and its TCRdb copy is limited to in-frame clones, with some not included. The sample lists 120,000 or so clones; around 94% were seen once. Study outcomes and limitations: As related research reported, thymic repertoires overlapped highly among unrelated individuals. Both thymic and peripheral blood repertoires showed apparently biased V and J usage.

This CDR3 comprises 15 residues. The ends were cut back, 4 bases at V and 0 bases at J, with 13 bases in the middle. CDR1 and CDR2 from the germline V gene are SGHRS and YFSETQ. The sequencing input was thymus tissue. This chain links TRBV5-1 with TRBJ1-1; D is unresolved. The TCR sequence derives from a boy under three years old with a congenital heart defect but otherwise immunologically healthy. The CDR3 region has the DNA TGCGCCAGCAGCCTTGGGGTGGGGTTGAACACTGAAGCTTTCTTT. Protein sequence: CASSLGVGLNTEAFF.